A single sample gave rise to the 20 T cell receptor beta chains below, sequenced in a study of naive and memory T cell subsets. The beta constant-region primer was an equimolar mix of two oligonucleotides covering TRBC1 and TRBC2. Nested alpha and beta constant-region primers with the SP2 primer drove four PCR rounds on ligated cDNA. TCRdb itself ran the UMI-ligation and nested PCR reads through MiXCR, one entry per CDR3 protein. Of over 25,000 distinct CDR3 sequences listed, around 20% are singletons. Sequencing used effector memory CD4+ T cells from blood. Subset defined: effector memory, CD45RA- CD27-. These receptor sequences come from a human donor in good health.

V is TRBV3-1 and J is TRBJ1-5; 10 bases are a match to TRBD1. The V gene end was trimmed by 1 base and the J gene end by 6 bases; junction bases not matched to a gene: 3. Germline CDR1 and CDR2: LGHDT and YNNKEL (reference sequence). CDR3 length equals 15 residues. The CDR3 coding sequence is TGTGCCAGCAGCCAAGGACAGGGGGCATTTCAGCCCCAGCATTTT. Translation: CASSQGQGAFQPQHF.

The CDR3 loop reads CASSYYSQGTSTEAFF. The DNA for the CDR3 is TGTGCCAGCTCTTATTACTCACAGGGAACAAGCACTGAAGCTTTCTTT. V is TRBV28 and J is TRBJ1-1; the D gene is possibly TRBD1 (6 bases). In germline, CDR1 is MDHEN, CDR2 SYDVKM. CDR3 length: 16 amino acids. Trimming removed 8 bases at V and 4 bases at J, with 23 bases between.

Ten or more counts support this clonotype. This chain joins TRBV19 and TRBJ2-1, with D possibly being TRBD2 (7 bases). V lost 3 bases and J lost 6, with 18 bases in between. The CDR3 is made up of 16 amino acids. Germline lookup yields CDR1 LNHDA and CDR2 SQIVND (reference sequence). The CDR3 DNA reads as TGTGCCAGTAGTATTGGGCGGCAGGGGAGGGTCAATGAGCAGTTCTTC. It is translated as CASSIGRQGRVNEQFF.

This clonotype has just a few counts. The genes are TRBV4-3 and TRBJ2-6; the match to TRBD1 covers 11 bases. The CDR3 contains 19 residues. Per germline, CDR1 LGHNA and CDR2 YSLEER. V shed 3 bases and J 2 bases; nucleotides not matched to a gene: 9. CDR3: CASSQAGTGGTAGANVLTF. Here the CDR3 DNA reads TGCGCCAGCAGCCAGGCCGGGACAGGGGGGACTGCTGGGGCCAACGTCCTGACTTTC.

This clonotype has more than one count but fewer than ten. This sequence joins TRBV7-2 and TRBJ2-4; 8 nucleotides match TRBD1. The V gene end was trimmed by 0 bases and the J gene end by 2 bases; junction bases not matched to a gene: 6. This CDR3 region has 17 residues. The V gene's germline CDR1 is SGHTA and CDR2 FQGNSA. In DNA form, the CDR3 reads TGTGCCAGCAGCTTAGCTCAAGGACAGGGTCCCAAAAACATTCAGTACTTC. This codes for CASSLAQGQGPKNIQYF.

This clonotype was found a few times. The genes are TRBV27 and TRBJ2-1, with 7 bases that match TRBD1. V was clipped by 7 bases and J by 5 bases; unmatched bases: 14. The CDR3 loop spans 16 amino acids. The germline V gene encodes CDR1 MNHEY and CDR2 SMNVEV (reference sequence). In nucleotides, the CDR3 is TGTGCCAGCAAGTATGTCAGGACAGGCAGCGACAATGAGCAGTTCTTC. It codes for CASKYVRTGSDNEQFF.

This clonotype showed up just a few times. The chain combines TRBV7-9 with TRBJ2-3; D may be TRBD2 (6 bases). CDR3 size: 20 residues. Germline lookup yields CDR1 SEHNR and CDR2 FQNEAQ (reference sequence). Trimming took off 4 bases at V and 1 base at J, with 27 bases between the two ends. CDR3 region: CASSSSYLGTDGTGTDTQYF. The DNA for the CDR3 is TGTGCCAGCAGCTCTTCCTACCTCGGGACTGATGGGACCGGCACAGATACGCAGTATTTT. Full variable domain (rest looked up from reference TRBV7-9 and TRBJ2-3): DTGVSQNPRHKITKRGQNVTFRCDPISEHNRLYWYRQTLGQGPEFLTYFQNEAQLEKSRLLSDRFSAERPKGSFSTLEIQRTEQGDSAMYLCASSSSYLGTDGTGTDTQYFGPGTRLTVL.

This clonotype was observed many times. The rearrangement links TRBV19 to TRBJ1-2; D is unresolved. The CDR3 is 13 residues long. Germline loops: CDR1 LNHDA, CDR2 SQIVND (reference sequence). The V end lost 4 bases, the J end lost 8 bases, and 14 bases lay between the germline ends. CDR3 sequence: CASSKDSGRGYTF. The CDR3 DNA reads TGTGCCAGTAGTAAGGACTCCGGGCGAGGCTACACCTTC.

This clonotype was seen a few times. The chain carries TRBV3-1 and TRBJ1-4; D unclear. Per the germline V gene, CDR1 is LGHDT and CDR2 is YNNKEL (reference sequence). The CDR3 has 14 residues. V was shortened by 2 bases and J by 0 bases, with 4 bases between the two germline ends. The chain's CDR3 is CASSQTATNEKLFF. The CDR3 DNA sequence: TGTGCCAGCAGCCAAACTGCAACTAATGAAAAACTGTTTTTT.

This clonotype was seen many times. This chain joins TRBV7-2 and TRBJ2-7; D is unresolved. CDR1 SGHTA and CDR2 FQGNSA come from the germline V gene. CDR3 size: 14 residues. Trimming took off 5 bases at V and 3 bases at J, with 14 bases between the two ends. CDR3: CASSLFGPNYEQYF. The CDR3 bases are TGTGCCAGCAGCCTCTTCGGACCGAACTACGAGCAGTACTTC.

Remarks on this clonotype: A much more abundant neighbour one base away suggests this may be a read error. This chain uses TRBV5-1 with TRBJ2-3; TRBD2 is a possible D gene (5 bases). The CDR3 has 14 amino acids. V shed 0 bases and J shed 8 bases, with 13 bases lying between them. Germline V gene lookup returns CDR1 SGHRS and CDR2 YFSETQ. DNA for the CDR3: TGCGCCAGCAGCTTGGGGGGATTAGGAGGTACGCAGTATTTT. Protein: CASSLGGLGGTQYF.

This clonotype is classed as medium-sized. This chain joins TRBV29-1 and TRBJ1-1; no clear D. CDR3 length equals 12 residues. Germline V lookup: CDR1 SQVTM, CDR2 ANQGSEA. The CDR3, as DNA: TGCAGTGCCGCCATGGTCAACACTGAAGCTTTCTTT. Protein: CSAAMVNTEAFF.

This clonotype showed up just a few times. The chain is built from TRBV10-2 and TRBJ2-1; 12 bases line up with TRBD2. Germline CDR1 reads WSHSY; CDR2 reads SAAADI. Trimming removed 5 bases from V and 4 bases from J; junction bases left unmatched: 3. This CDR3 is 15 amino acids long. The CDR3 spells CASSKGTSGYNEQFF. For the CDR3, the DNA is TGCGCCAGCAGTAAGGGGACTAGCGGGTACAATGAGCAGTTCTTC.

This clonotype was observed once. CDR3 sequence: CASSPPTSGGYNEQFF. The DNA for the CDR3 is TGTGCCAGCAGCCCTCCGACTAGCGGGGGGTACAATGAGCAGTTCTTC. This rearrangement joins TRBV7-9 to TRBJ2-1; 13 bases are shared with TRBD2. The length of the CDR3 is 16 residues. CDR1 and CDR2 from the germline V gene are SEHNR and FQNEAQ (reference sequence). With 5 bases clipped from V and 4 bases from J, the junction kept 5 bases outside the gene matches.

Within the sample, this clonotype is medium-sized (0.01 to 0.1%). V and J are TRBV7-6 and TRBJ1-4, with D unclear. Germline-derived CDR1 and CDR2 are SGHVS and FNYEAQ. The ends were cut back, 1 base at V and 4 bases at J, with 10 bases in the middle. This CDR3 region has 15 residues. For the CDR3, the DNA is TGTGCCAGCAGCTTAGAACGGTCATTTAATGAAAAACTGTTTTTT. Amino acids: CASSLERSFNEKLFF.

This clonotype showed up many times. This chain links TRBV20-1 with TRBJ2-1, with TRBD2 matching over 7 bases. The CDR3 is made up of 15 amino acids. J gave up 9 bases and V 0 bases, and 11 bases lay outside the gene matches. In germline, CDR1 is DFQATT, CDR2 SNEGSKA (reference sequence). The CDR3 spells CSARDPTSHLSEQFF. The CDR3 nucleotides are TGCAGTGCTAGAGACCCGACTAGCCACCTTAGTGAGCAGTTCTTC.

Ten or more counts support this clonotype. The chain carries TRBV27 and TRBJ1-1; D possibly corresponds to TRBD1 (5 bases). The CDR3 sequence is 15 residues long. Germline V gene sequence: CDR1 MNHEY, CDR2 SMNVEV (reference sequence). The V end lost 10 bases, the J end lost 0 bases, and 18 bases lay between the germline ends. In nucleotides, the CDR3 is TGTGCCACCCGACAGTGGAACTACATGAACACTGAAGCTTTCTTT. Protein: CATRQWNYMNTEAFF.

There are many counts of this clonotype. This rearrangement joins TRBV7-8 to TRBJ2-4; 8 bases agree with TRBD1. The V gene's germline CDR1 is SGHVS and CDR2 FQNEAQ. The CDR3 length is 13 residues. The ends lost 4 bases at V and 9 bases at J; junction bases unmatched: 5. CDR3 DNA: TGTGCCAGCAGCTCTGGACAGGGTAGCATTCAGTACTTC. As protein: CASSSGQGSIQYF.

J is TRBJ2-5 and V is TRBV18; no clear D gene. CDR1 and CDR2 from the germline V gene are KGHSH and LQKENI. V lost 0 bases and J lost 1, with 12 bases in between. The CDR3 is 16 residues long. This CDR3 is CASSPPLGQSQETQYF. The CDR3 DNA reads TGTGCCAGCTCACCACCTTTAGGTCAGAGCCAAGAGACCCAGTACTTC.

This clonotype was observed a handful of times. V and J are TRBV3-1 and TRBJ1-2; D not certain. This CDR3 has 15 amino acids. Germline-derived CDR1 and CDR2 are LGHDT and YNNKEL (reference sequence). The V end lost 1 base, the J end lost 4 bases, and 13 bases lay between the germline ends. Here the CDR3 DNA reads TGTGCCAGCAGCCAAGGCGTATTACAGTCCTATGGCTACACCTTC. This gives the protein CASSQGVLQSYGYTF.